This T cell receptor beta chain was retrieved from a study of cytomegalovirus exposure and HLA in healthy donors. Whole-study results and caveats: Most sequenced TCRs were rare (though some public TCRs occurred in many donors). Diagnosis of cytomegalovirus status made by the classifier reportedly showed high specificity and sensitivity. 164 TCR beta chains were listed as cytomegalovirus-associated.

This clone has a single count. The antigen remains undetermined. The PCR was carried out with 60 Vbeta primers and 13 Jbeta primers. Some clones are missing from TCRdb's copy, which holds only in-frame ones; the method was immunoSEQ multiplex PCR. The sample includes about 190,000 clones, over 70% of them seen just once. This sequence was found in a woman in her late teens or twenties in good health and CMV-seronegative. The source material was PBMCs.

In nucleotides, the CDR3 is TGTGCCAGCAGCTTAGGCCCACAGGGGCGTAATTCACCCCTCCACTTT. This sequence encodes CASSLGPQGRNSPLHF. This chain uses TRBV5-6 with TRBJ1-6; 7 nucleotides agree with TRBD1. Per germline, CDR1 SGHDT and CDR2 YYEEEE. This CDR3 has 16 residues. The ends lost 2 bases at V and 6 bases at J; junction bases unmatched: 8.